A single sample is the source of the 9 T cell receptor beta chains below, sequenced in a study of control samples from healthy donors and cancer patients. The protocol was immunoSEQ multiplex PCR, while the TCRdb copy is restricted to in-frame clones and leaves out a portion. The data show around 120,000 clones, roughly 95% seen once. Sequenced material: blood. Receptors originate from a man aged 25 to 40 in good health.

The V gene is TRBV30, the J gene TRBJ1-1; D remains unclear. The CDR3 has 14 residues. The germline V and J ends were trimmed by 1 base and 0 bases, with 9 bases remaining between them. Germline loops: CDR1 GTSNPN, CDR2 SVGIG (reference sequence). CDR3 nucleotides: TGTGCCTGGAGTGAGGTCGGGCTGAACACTGAAGCTTTCTTT. This gives the protein CAWSEVGLNTEAFF. Drawing the rest from reference TRBV30 and TRBJ1-1, the complete variable domain is SQTIHQWPATLVQPVGSPLSLECTVEGTSNPNLYWYRQAAGRGLQLLFYSVGIGQISSEVPQNLSASRPQDRQFILSSKKLLLSDSGFYLCAWSEVGLNTEAFFGQGTRLTVV.

The chain has TRBV27 and TRBJ2-2; TRBD2 is a possible D gene (5 bases). Trimming removed 5 bases from V and 3 bases from J, with 13 bases in between. In germline, CDR1 is MNHEY, CDR2 SMNVEV (reference sequence). The length of the CDR3 is 15 residues. CDR3 region: CASSMRVSHTGELFF. CDR3 DNA: TGTGCCAGCAGTATGAGGGTGTCGCACACCGGGGAGCTGTTTTTT.

The rearrangement uses TRBV6-2 or TRBV6-3 and TRBJ2-3; 7 bases map to TRBD2. CDR1 is MNHEY, CDR2 SVGEGT, per germline. J gave up 3 bases and V 6 bases, and 12 bases lay outside the gene matches. This CDR3 contains 16 residues. The CDR3 DNA reads as TGTGCCAGCAGCACACTGAGGACTAGTGCGACAGATACGCAGTATTTT. It codes for CASSTLRTSATDTQYF.

The chain recombines TRBV2 with TRBJ1-5; the match to TRBD1 covers 12 bases. J lost 7 bases, V lost 6 bases, and 7 bases had no gene match. Germline V lookup: CDR1 SNHLY, CDR2 FYNNEI. The CDR3 is 15 residues long. CDR3: CASSPGTGGQQPQHF. CDR3 sequence (DNA): TGTGCCAGCAGCCCCGGGACAGGGGGCCAACAGCCCCAGCATTTT.

Regarding this clone: Within the sample, other DNA sequences also encode this same CDR3. This chain uses TRBV9 with TRBJ1-2, with 8 bases matching TRBD1. Per germline, CDR1 SGDLS and CDR2 YYNGEE. Germline trimming cut 2 bases from V and 3 bases from J; bases unmatched to any gene: 0. The CDR3 is 13 residues long. The DNA for the CDR3 is TGTGCCAGCAGCGTGGACAGGGACTATGGCTACACCTTC. It yields the protein CASSVDRDYGYTF.

The chain links TRBV10-3 to TRBJ2-4; unclear D gene. Trimming shortened V by 2 bases and J by 0 bases, and 11 bases separated the two germline ends. Germline CDR1 is ENHRY and CDR2 is SYGVKD. CDR3 length equals 16 residues. The CDR3 DNA sequence: TGTGCCATCAGTGAGGAAATTACGGGAGCCAAAAACATTCAGTACTTC. It specifies CAISEEITGAKNIQYF.

V gene TRBV28 combines with J gene TRBJ1-2, with D possibly being TRBD1 (5 bases). Trimming shortened V by 3 bases and J by 5 bases, and 16 bases separated the two germline ends. Germline CDR1 is MDHEN and CDR2 is SYDVKM. The CDR3 runs to 15 residues. The CDR3 DNA sequence: TGTGCCAGCAGTTTCCCCGGCAGGGTTGGATATGGCTACACCTTC. It encodes CASSFPGRVGYGYTF.

This clone was seen a single time. V is TRBV30 and J is TRBJ1-2; 8 positions agree with TRBD1. CDR1 is GTSNPN, CDR2 SVGIG, per germline (reference sequence). V lost 2 bases and J lost 5; bases outside the gene matches: 4. CDR3 length: 13 residues. CDR3 amino acids: CAWSQGAVYGYTF. The CDR3 DNA follows: TGTGCCTGGAGTCAGGGGGCTGTTTATGGCTACACCTTC.

The rearrangement joins TRBV5-1 to TRBJ2-7; a possible D gene is TRBD1 (5 bases). This CDR3 region has 13 residues. Germline CDR1 and CDR2: SGHRS and YFSETQ. V was cut by 0 bases and J by 3 bases, with 7 bases left in between. In DNA, the CDR3 is TGCGCCAGCAGCTTGGCAGGGAACTACGAGCAGTACTTC. Protein product: CASSLAGNYEQYF.